The sequence of this T cell receptor beta chain was determined in a study of PD-1 blockade in classical Hodgkin lymphoma. Findings and caveats of the study: Newly diagnosed and completely responding patients shared comparable baseline diversity. There was a significant rise in CD4+ TCR diversity by C4D1, with no such rise for CD8+. Newly diagnosed patients were reported to start with lower TCR diversity than healthy donors.

In regard to this clone: Antigen: not known.

The time point: cycle 4 day 1 (C4D1), after 6 weeks of nivolumab. All the patients suffered relapse after autologous stem cell transplantation, and brentuximab vedotin exposure differed. Sequencing used immunoSEQ multiplex PCR; TCRdb keeps in-frame clones, though not all of them. The sample has around 93,000 clones, around 78% seen once. CDR1 is LGHNT, CDR2 FRNRAP, per germline. The CDR3 is 13 residues long. V gave up 2 bases and J gave up 5 bases, with 10 bases separating them. The material sequenced was peripheral blood mononuclear cells (PBMCs), taken before the fourth cycle of nivolumab. V gene TRBV12-5 combines with J gene TRBJ2-7; D remains unclear. The receptor was isolated from a human donor with classical Hodgkin lymphoma. The CDR3 spells CASGLSPVDEQYF. The CDR3 DNA reads TGTGCTAGTGGTTTGTCCCCAGTTGACGAGCAGTACTTC.